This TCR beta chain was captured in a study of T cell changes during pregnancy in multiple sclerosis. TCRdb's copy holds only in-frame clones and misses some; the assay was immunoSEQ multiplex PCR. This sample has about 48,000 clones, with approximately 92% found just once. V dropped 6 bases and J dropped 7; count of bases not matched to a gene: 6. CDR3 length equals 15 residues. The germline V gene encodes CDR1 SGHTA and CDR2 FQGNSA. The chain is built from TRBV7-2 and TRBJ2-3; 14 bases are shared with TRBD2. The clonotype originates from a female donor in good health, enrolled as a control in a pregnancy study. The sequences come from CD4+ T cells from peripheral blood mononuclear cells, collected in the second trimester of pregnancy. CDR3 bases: TGTGCCAGCAGTCGACTAGCGGGAGGGCAGAATACGCAGTATTTT. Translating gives CASSRLAGGQNTQYF.